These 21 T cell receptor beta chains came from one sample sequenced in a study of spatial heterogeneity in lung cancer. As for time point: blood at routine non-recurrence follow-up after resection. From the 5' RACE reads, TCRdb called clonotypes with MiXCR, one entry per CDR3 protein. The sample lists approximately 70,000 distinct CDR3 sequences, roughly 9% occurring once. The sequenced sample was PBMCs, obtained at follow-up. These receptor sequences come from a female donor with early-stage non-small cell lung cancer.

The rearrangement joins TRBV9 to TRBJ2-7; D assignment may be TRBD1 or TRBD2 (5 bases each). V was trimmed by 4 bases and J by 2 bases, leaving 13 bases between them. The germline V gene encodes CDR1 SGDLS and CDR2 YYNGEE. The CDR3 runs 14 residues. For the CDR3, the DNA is TGTGCCAGCAGCCCCGAGGGGCGGCCCTACGAGCAGTACTTC. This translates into CASSPEGRPYEQYF.

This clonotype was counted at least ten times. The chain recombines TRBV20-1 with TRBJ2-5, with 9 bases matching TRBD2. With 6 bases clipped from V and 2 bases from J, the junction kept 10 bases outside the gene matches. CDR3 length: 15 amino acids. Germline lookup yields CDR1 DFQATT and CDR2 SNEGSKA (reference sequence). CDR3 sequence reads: CSAPETAGGQETQYF. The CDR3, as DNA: TGCAGTGCCCCAGAAACGGCGGGAGGGCAAGAGACCCAGTACTTC.

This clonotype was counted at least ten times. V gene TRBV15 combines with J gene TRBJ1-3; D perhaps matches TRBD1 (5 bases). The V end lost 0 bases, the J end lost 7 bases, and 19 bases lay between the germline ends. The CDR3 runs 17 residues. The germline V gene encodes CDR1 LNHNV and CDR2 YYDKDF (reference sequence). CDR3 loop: CATSRDEDNPDGNTIYF. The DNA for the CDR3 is TGTGCCACCAGCAGAGATGAGGACAATCCGGATGGCAACACCATATATTTT.

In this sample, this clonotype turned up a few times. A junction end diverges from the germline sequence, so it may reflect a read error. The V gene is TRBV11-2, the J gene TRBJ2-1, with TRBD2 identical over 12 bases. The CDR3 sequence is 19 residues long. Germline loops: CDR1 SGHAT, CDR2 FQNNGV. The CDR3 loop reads CVSSSRPTRLAGVHNEQFF. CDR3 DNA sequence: TGTGTCAGCAGCTCTAGACCGACGAGACTAGCGGGAGTGCACAATGAGCAGTTCTTC. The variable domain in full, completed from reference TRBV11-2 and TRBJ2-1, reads EAGVAQSPRYKIIEKRQSVAFWCNPISGHATLYWYQQILGQGPKLLIQFQNNGVVDDSQLPKDRFSAERLKGVDSTLKIQPAKLEDSAVYLCVSSSRPTRLAGVHNEQFFGPGTRLTVL.

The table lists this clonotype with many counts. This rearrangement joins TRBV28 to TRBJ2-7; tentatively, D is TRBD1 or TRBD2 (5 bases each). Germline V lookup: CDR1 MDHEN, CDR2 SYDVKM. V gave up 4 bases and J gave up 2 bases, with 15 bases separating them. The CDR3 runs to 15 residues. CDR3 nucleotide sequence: TGTGCCAGCAGTTCATTCGGGACGCAGACCTACGAGCAGTACTTC. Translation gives CASSSFGTQTYEQYF.

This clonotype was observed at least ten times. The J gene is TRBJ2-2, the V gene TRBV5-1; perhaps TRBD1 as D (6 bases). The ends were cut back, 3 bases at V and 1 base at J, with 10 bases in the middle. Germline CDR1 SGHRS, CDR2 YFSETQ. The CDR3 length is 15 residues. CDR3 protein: CASSSTGLNTGELFF. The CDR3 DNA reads TGCGCCAGCAGCTCAACAGGGCTGAACACCGGGGAGCTGTTTTTT.

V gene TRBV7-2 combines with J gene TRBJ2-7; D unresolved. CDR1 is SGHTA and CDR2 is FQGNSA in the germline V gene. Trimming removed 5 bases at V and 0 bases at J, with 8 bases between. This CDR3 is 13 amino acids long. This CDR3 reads CASSVDSSYEQYF. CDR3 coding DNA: TGTGCCAGCAGCGTCGACTCCTCCTACGAGCAGTACTTC.

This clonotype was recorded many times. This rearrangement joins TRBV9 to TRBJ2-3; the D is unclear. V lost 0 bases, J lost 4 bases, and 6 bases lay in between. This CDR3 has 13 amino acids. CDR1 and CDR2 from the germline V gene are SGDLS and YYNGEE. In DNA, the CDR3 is TGTGCCAGCAGCGTAGTCCAGCCAGATACGCAGTATTTT. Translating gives CASSVVQPDTQYF.

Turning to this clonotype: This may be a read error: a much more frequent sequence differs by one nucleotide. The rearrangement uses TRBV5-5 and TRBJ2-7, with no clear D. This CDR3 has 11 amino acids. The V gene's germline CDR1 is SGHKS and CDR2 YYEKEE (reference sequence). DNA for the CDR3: TGTGCCTGCAGCTTGTTCAACGAGCAGTACTTC. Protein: CACSLFNEQYF.

The CDR3 is CATSPGTGPYEQYF. The CDR3 coding sequence is TGTGCCACCAGCCCCGGGACGGGCCCCTACGAGCAGTACTTC. This chain connects TRBV15 to TRBJ2-7, with D perhaps matching TRBD1 or TRBD2 (5 bases each). The CDR3 extends over 14 amino acids. V was trimmed by 5 bases and J by 2 bases, leaving 13 bases between them. Germline V lookup: CDR1 LNHNV, CDR2 YYDKDF (reference sequence).

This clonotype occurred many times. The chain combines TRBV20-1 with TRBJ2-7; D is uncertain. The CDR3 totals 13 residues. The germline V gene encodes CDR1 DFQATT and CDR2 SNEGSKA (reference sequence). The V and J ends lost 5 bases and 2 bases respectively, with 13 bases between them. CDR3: CSAVYGVAYEQYF. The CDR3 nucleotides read TGCAGTGCTGTTTACGGAGTCGCCTACGAGCAGTACTTC.

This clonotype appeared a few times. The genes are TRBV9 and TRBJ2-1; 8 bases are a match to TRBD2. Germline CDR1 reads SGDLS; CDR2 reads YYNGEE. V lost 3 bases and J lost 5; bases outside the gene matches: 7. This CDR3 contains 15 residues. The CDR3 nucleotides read TGTGCCAGCAGCGGAGGTAGCGGGGCTAACAATGAGCAGTTCTTC. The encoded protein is CASSGGSGANNEQFF.

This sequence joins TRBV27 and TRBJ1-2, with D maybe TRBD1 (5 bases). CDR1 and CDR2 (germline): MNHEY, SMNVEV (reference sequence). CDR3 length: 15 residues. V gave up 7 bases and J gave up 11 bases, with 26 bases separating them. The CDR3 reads CASTSSLHRGTRYTF. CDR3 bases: TGTGCCAGCACTTCCTCATTACACCGAGGGACCAGATACACCTTC.

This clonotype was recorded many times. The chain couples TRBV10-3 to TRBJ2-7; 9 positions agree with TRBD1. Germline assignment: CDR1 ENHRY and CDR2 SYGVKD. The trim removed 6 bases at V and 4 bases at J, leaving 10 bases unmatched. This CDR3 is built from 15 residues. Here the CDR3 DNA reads TGTGCCATCAGCCCAGGGACAGGGATTAGGTACGAGCAGTACTTC. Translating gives CAISPGTGIRYEQYF.

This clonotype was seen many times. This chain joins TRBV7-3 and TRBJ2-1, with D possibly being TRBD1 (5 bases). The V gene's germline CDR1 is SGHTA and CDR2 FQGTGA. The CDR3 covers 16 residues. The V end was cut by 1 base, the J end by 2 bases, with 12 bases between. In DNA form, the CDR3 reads TGTGCCAGCAGCTTAAGGGGCAGACTGGCCTACAATGAGCAGTTCTTC. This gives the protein CASSLRGRLAYNEQFF.

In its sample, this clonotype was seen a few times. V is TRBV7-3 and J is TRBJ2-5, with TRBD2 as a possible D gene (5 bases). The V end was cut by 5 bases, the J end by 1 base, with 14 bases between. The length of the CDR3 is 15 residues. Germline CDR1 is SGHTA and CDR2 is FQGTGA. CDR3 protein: CASSTSPGSQETQYF. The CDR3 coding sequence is TGTGCCAGCAGCACCAGCCCGGGGTCCCAAGAGACCCAGTACTTC.

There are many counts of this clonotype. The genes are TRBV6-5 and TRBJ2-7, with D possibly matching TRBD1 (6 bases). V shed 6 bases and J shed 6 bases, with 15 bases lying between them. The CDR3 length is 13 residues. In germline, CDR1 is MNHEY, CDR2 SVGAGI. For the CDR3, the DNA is TGTGCCAGCAGCCGCGAGGGGGTTGCCGAGCAGTACTTC. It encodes CASSREGVAEQYF.

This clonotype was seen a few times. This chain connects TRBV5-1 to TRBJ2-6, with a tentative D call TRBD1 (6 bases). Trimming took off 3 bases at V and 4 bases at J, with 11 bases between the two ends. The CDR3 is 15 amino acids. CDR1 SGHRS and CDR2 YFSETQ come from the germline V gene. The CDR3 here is CASSSQGGGANVLTF. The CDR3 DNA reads TGCGCCAGCAGCTCACAGGGCGGCGGGGCCAACGTCCTGACTTTC. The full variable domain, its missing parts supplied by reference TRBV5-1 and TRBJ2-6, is KAGVTQTPRYLIKTRGQQVTLSCSPISGHRSVSWYQQTPGQGLQFLFEYFSETQRNKGNFPGRFSGRQFSNSRSEMNVSTLELGDSALYLCASSSQGGGANVLTFGAGSRLTVL.

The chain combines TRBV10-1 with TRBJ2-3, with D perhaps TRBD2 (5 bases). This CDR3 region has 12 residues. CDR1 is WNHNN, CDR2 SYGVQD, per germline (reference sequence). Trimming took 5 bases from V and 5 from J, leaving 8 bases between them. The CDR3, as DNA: TGCGCCAGCAGTCAGGCGGGAGATACGCAGTATTTT. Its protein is CASSQAGDTQYF.

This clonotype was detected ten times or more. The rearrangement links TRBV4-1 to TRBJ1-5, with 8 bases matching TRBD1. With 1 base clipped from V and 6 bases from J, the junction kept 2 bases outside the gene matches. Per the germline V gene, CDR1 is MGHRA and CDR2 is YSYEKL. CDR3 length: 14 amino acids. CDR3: CASSQGTGLQPQHF. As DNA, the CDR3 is TGCGCCAGCAGCCAAGGGACAGGGCTTCAGCCCCAGCATTTT.

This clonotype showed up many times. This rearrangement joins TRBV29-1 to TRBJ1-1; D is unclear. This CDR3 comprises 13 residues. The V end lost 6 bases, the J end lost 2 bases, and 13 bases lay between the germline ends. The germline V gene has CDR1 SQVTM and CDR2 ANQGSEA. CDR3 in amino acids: CSVRLWANTEAFF. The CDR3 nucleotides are TGCAGCGTCCGGCTGTGGGCCAACACTGAAGCTTTCTTT.